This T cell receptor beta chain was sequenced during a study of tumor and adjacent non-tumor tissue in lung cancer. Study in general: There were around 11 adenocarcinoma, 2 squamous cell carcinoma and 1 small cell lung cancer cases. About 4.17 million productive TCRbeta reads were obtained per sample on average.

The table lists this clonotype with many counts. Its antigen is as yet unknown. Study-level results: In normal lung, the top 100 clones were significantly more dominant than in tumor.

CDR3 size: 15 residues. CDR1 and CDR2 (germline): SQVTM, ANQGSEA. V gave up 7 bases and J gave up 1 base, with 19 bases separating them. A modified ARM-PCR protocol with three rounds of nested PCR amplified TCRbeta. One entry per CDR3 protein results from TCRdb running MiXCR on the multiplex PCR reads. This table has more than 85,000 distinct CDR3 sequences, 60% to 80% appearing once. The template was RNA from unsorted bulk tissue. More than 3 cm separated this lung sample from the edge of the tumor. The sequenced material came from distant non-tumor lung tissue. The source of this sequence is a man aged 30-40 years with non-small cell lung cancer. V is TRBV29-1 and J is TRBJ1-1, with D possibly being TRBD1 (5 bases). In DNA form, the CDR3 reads TGCAGCGCCAACCCTGAGGGGCTGTGGAACACTGAAGCTTTCTTT. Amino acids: CSANPEGLWNTEAFF.